The clone carrying this TCR beta chain was seen only a few times. Its antigen is not known. The CDR3 is 14 residues long. V lost 5 bases and J lost 3, with 13 bases in between. Per the germline V gene, CDR1 is LNHDA and CDR2 is SQIVND (reference sequence). Arm-PCR of CDR3 regions and iRepertoire HTBI primers were used to build TCR beta libraries. TCRdb reanalysed the multiplex PCR reads using MiXCR and keeps one entry per CDR3 protein. Of more than 400,000 distinct CDR3 sequences in the sample, roughly 15% were seen once. The record originates from a study of regulatory T cells in long-lasting Graves disease. Overall study results and limits: Persistent disease samples used TRBV28, TRBJ1-2 and TRBJ2-5 preferentially.

Time point denoted: newly diagnosed GD, antithyroid drugs for less than 3 months. RNA extracted from PBMCs served as the sequencing template. These data were likewise used in another study, on T cells in Graves' hyperthyroidism and ophthalmopathy.

Sequenced here: peripheral blood mononuclear cells (PBMCs), sampled at new diagnosis, from a patient treated with antithyroid drugs. The sequence derives from a woman in her twenties or thirties with Graves disease. This chain uses TRBV19 with TRBJ1-2; a weak D match, TRBD1 (5 bases). CDR3 in DNA: TGTGCCAGTAGTTCCGGGACTGAAGACTATGGCTACACCTTC. As protein: CASSSGTEDYGYTF.